Following are 24 T cell receptor beta chains from one sample sequenced in a study of T-cell reconstitution after alpha-beta-depleted transplantation in children. Library preparation (for TCRbeta) was performed with unique molecular identifiers. Each CDR3 protein gets one entry after TCRdb re-called the PCR reads with MiXCR. The sample shows 450,000 to 600,000 distinct CDR3 sequences, 13% of them seen only once. Source: PBMCs, mostly from graft donor cells, taken 360 days after TCRalphabeta/CD19-depleted stem cell transplant. Receptor source: a male patient aged 10 to 17 who had a stem cell transplant for acute myeloid leukemia, so the T cells may come from the graft donor.

In this sample, this clonotype turned up a few times. The genes are TRBV7-2 and TRBJ2-1; a weak D match, TRBD1 (6 bases). The V end lost 5 bases, the J end lost 6 bases, and 17 bases lay between the germline ends. The CDR3 loop spans 15 amino acids. Germline values: CDR1 SGHTA, CDR2 FQGNSA. CDR3 nucleotides: TGTGCCAGCAGCAGTAACAGGGCAACGATCAATGAGCAGTTCTTC. The encoded protein is CASSSNRATINEQFF.

This clonotype came up many times. The gene calls are TRBV7-6 and TRBJ1-2; D not certain. The CDR3 totals 13 residues. V gave up 1 base and J gave up 8 bases, with 11 bases separating them. Germline CDR1 reads SGHVS; CDR2 reads FNYEAQ. CDR3 sequence reads: CASSLVEGAGYTF. The CDR3 DNA reads as TGTGCCAGCAGCTTAGTGGAGGGAGCAGGCTACACCTTC.

The gene calls are TRBV5-1 and TRBJ2-1; 9 bases fit TRBD2. J was trimmed by 1 base and V by 7 bases; bases with no gene match: 6. The CDR3 sequence is 15 residues long. CDR1 is SGHRS and CDR2 is YFSETQ in the germline V gene. CDR3 amino acids: CASSKAGGSYNEQFF. CDR3 sequence (DNA): TGCGCCAGCTCCAAGGCGGGGGGGTCCTACAATGAGCAGTTCTTC.

This chain uses TRBV9 with TRBJ2-5; 13 nucleotides agree with TRBD2. The CDR3 is made up of 16 amino acids. Germline CDR1 reads SGDLS; CDR2 reads YYNGEE. Trimming cost V 3 bases and J 7 bases; bases outside gene matches: 9. The DNA for the CDR3 is TGTGCCAGCAGCGCGGGACTAGCGGGACGGTCGGGGACCCAGTACTTC. Its protein is CASSAGLAGRSGTQYF. The full variable domain, completed using reference TRBV9 and TRBJ2-5, is DSGVTQTPKHLITATGQRVTLRCSPRSGDLSVYWYQQSLDQGLQFLIQYYNGEERAKGNILERFSAQQFPDLHSELNLSSLELGDSALYFCASSAGLAGRSGTQYFGPGTRLLVL.

This clonotype was counted only a few times. The genes are TRBV4-2 and TRBJ2-5; 13 positions match TRBD2. The ends lost 2 bases at V and 0 bases at J; junction bases unmatched: 3. The CDR3 length is 17 residues. From germline, CDR1 is LGHNA and CDR2 YNFKEQ. The CDR3 sequence is CASSQYGLAGDQETQYF. For the CDR3, the DNA is TGTGCCAGCAGCCAATACGGACTAGCGGGAGACCAAGAGACCCAGTACTTC.

The V call is TRBV10-3, the J call TRBJ2-7; TRBD2 agrees at 7 bases. The CDR3 spans 14 residues. Germline assignment: CDR1 ENHRY and CDR2 SYGVKD. V shed 2 bases, J shed 3 bases, and the junction held 4 bases outside the gene matches. CDR3 bases: TGTGCCATCAGTGAGGCTACGGGGGGCTACGAGCAGTACTTC. It translates to CAISEATGGYEQYF.

This clonotype was seen many times. The chain is built from TRBV5-1 and TRBJ2-2; D call uncertain. Trimming shortened V by 0 bases and J by 0 bases, and 9 bases separated the two germline ends. Germline V CDR1 and CDR2: SGHRS, YFSETQ. The CDR3 has 16 amino acids. The CDR3 coding sequence is TGCGCCAGCAGCTTGGAACGGACGTCGAACACCGGGGAGCTGTTTTTT. The encoded protein is CASSLERTSNTGELFF.

This clonotype was detected a few times. This chain connects TRBV29-1 to TRBJ1-1; TRBD1 agrees at 9 bases. After removal of 6 bases from V and 1 base from J, the junction contained 6 bases not matched to a gene. Looked up from germline, CDR1 is SQVTM and CDR2 is ANQGSEA. CDR3 length equals 14 residues. The CDR3 loop reads CSVPQGAKNTEAFF. The CDR3 DNA reads TGCAGCGTGCCACAGGGGGCGAAGAACACTGAAGCTTTCTTT.

The table lists this clonotype with many counts. The chain couples TRBV20-1 to TRBJ2-3; TRBD2 matches at 12 bases. V shed 5 bases, J shed 2 bases, and the junction held 2 bases outside the gene matches. Looked up from germline, CDR1 is DFQATT and CDR2 is SNEGSKA (reference sequence). This CDR3 contains 14 residues. This CDR3 is CSARTSGNTDTQYF. The CDR3 DNA reads as TGCAGTGCTCGGACTAGCGGGAACACAGATACGCAGTATTTT.

The J gene is TRBJ2-1, the V gene TRBV20-1; tentative D call: TRBD2 (7 bases). Germline CDR1 and CDR2: DFQATT and SNEGSKA (reference sequence). The CDR3 length is 16 residues. Deletions cut 2 bases from V and 6 bases from J, with 20 bases between. This CDR3 is CSARPLWGGLLNEQFF. DNA of the CDR3: TGCAGTGCTAGACCCCTCTGGGGGGGGCTCCTCAATGAGCAGTTCTTC.

The CDR3 DNA follows: TGTGCCAGCAGTTTACTGTCAGGGGGCCCTCTAGCCAAAAACATTCAGTACTTC. This translates into CASSLLSGGPLAKNIQYF. The V and J genes are TRBV12-3 or TRBV12-4 and TRBJ2-4; TRBD1 aligns across 8 bases. Trimming cost V 2 bases and J 0 bases; bases outside gene matches: 9. This CDR3 spans 18 amino acids.

This clonotype was seen repeatedly, ten times or more. The rearrangement joins TRBV20-1 to TRBJ2-7, with D possibly being TRBD2 (6 bases). CDR3 length: 14 amino acids. CDR1 is DFQATT and CDR2 is SNEGSKA in the germline V gene (reference sequence). The V gene lost 6 bases and the J gene lost 4 bases, with 19 bases spanning the gap. This chain's CDR3 is CSATNGGGTYEQYF. The CDR3 nucleotides read TGCAGTGCCACGAACGGCGGCGGGACGTACGAGCAGTACTTC.

The chain is built from TRBV5-5 and TRBJ2-1, with D possibly TRBD1 on 5 matching bases. V dropped 4 bases and J dropped 6 bases, with 8 bases sitting between them. The CDR3 spans 12 residues. The germline V gene encodes CDR1 SGHKS and CDR2 YYEKEE (reference sequence). CDR3 region: CASSRTSNEQFF. In nucleotides, the CDR3 is TGTGCCAGCAGCCGGACAAGCAATGAGCAGTTCTTC.

In its sample, this clonotype was seen a few times. J is TRBJ2-1 and V is TRBV5-1; 15 positions match TRBD2. This CDR3 region has 15 residues. The germline gives CDR1 SGHRS, CDR2 YFSETQ. V shed 3 bases and J 7 bases; nucleotides not matched to a gene: 2. The CDR3 nucleotides read TGCGCCAGCAGCTACGGACTAGCGGGAGGGAATGAGCAGTTCTTC. Translated, it gives CASSYGLAGGNEQFF.

The table lists this clonotype with many counts. The CDR3 sequence is CASSISGTGRGNTGELFF. CDR3 bases: TGCGCCAGCAGCATATCCGGGACAGGTCGGGGGAACACCGGGGAGCTGTTTTTT. The V and J genes are TRBV5-1 and TRBJ2-2; 8 positions match TRBD1. Germline CDR1 is SGHRS and CDR2 is YFSETQ. This CDR3 contains 18 residues. The V gene end was trimmed by 4 bases and the J gene end by 1 base; junction bases not matched to a gene: 12.

Points on this clonotype: Relative to the germline gene, one junction end is altered; a read error may explain this. The chain combines TRBV29-1 with TRBJ2-5; D call uncertain. This CDR3 contains 11 residues. CDR1 and CDR2 from the germline V gene are SQVTM and ANQGSEA. The CDR3 DNA is TGCAGCGTTGTCAAAGTGATCGGCGAAGACTTC. Translated, it gives CSVVKVIGEDF.

Many counts were recorded for this clonotype. V and J are TRBV28 and TRBJ1-1; no definite D call. CDR1 is MDHEN and CDR2 is SYDVKM in the germline V gene. Trimming took off 6 bases at V and 4 bases at J, with 9 bases between the two ends. The CDR3 length is 12 residues. DNA for the CDR3: TGTGCCAGCAGCCCAATGGTCACTGAAGCTTTCTTT. Its translation is CASSPMVTEAFF. The full variable domain, in which reference TRBV28 and TRBJ1-1 provide the parts outside the CDR3, is DVKVTQSSRYLVKRTGEKVFLECVQDMDHENMFWYRQDPGLGLRLIYFSYDVKMKEKGDIPEGYSVSREKKERFSLILESASTNQTSMYLCASSPMVTEAFFGQGTRLTVV.

The V call is TRBV20-1, the J call TRBJ2-5; 9 bases match TRBD2. The V segment lost 4 bases and the J segment 4 bases; nucleotides outside the gene matches: 4. Looked up from germline, CDR1 is DFQATT and CDR2 is SNEGSKA (reference sequence). This CDR3 region has 13 residues. CDR3 coding DNA: TGCAGTGCTATAGCGGGAGAGGGAGAGACCCAGTACTTC. Its translation: CSAIAGEGETQYF.

This clonotype has a single count. V and J are TRBV11-2 and TRBJ2-1; 9 nucleotides align to TRBD1. The CDR3 loop spans 18 amino acids. CDR1 and CDR2 (germline): SGHAT, FQNNGV. J gave up 2 bases and V 4 bases, and 12 bases lay outside the gene matches. The DNA of the CDR3 is TGTGCCAGCAGCTCCGGACAGGGGCCACTTGGCCCCTACAATGAGCAGTTCTTC. This translates into CASSSGQGPLGPYNEQFF.

This rearrangement joins TRBV20-1 to TRBJ2-5; D possibly matches TRBD1 or TRBD2 (5 bases each). Looked up from germline, CDR1 is DFQATT and CDR2 is SNEGSKA (reference sequence). This CDR3 spans 13 amino acids. V was pared by 3 bases and J by 5 bases, with 13 bases between. The CDR3 loop is CSASQNWGETQYF. The CDR3 DNA reads as TGCAGTGCTAGTCAGAACTGGGGGGAGACCCAGTACTTC.

In its sample, this clonotype was seen a few times. V usage is TRBV28 and J usage is TRBJ2-7; tentatively, D is TRBD2 (5 bases). Germline V lookup: CDR1 MDHEN, CDR2 SYDVKM. V was cut by 7 bases and J by 6 bases, with 13 bases left in between. The CDR3 consists of 12 residues. The CDR3 nucleotides read TGTGCCAGCACCTTACTAGGAGGCGAGCAGTACTTC. Its translation is CASTLLGGEQYF.

This clonotype was seen a few times. The V gene is TRBV21-1, the J gene TRBJ2-1; the tabulated D call, TRBD1, remains unverified against the DNA. TRBV21-1 is given as a pseudogene. There are 14 residues in the CDR3. In DNA, the CDR3 is TGTGGGACCCAGGACGGGAGCTCCTACAATGAGCAGTTCTTC. This translates into CGTQDGSSYNEQFF.

This chain links TRBV5-1 with TRBJ2-1, with TRBD2 identical over 10 bases. Germline trimming cut 1 base from V and 4 bases from J; bases unmatched to any gene: 5. The CDR3 length is 16 residues. Germline CDR1 reads SGHRS; CDR2 reads YFSETQ. The chain's CDR3 is CASSLTSGTSYNEQFF. The DNA of the CDR3 is TGCGCCAGCAGCTTGACTAGCGGGACTTCGTACAATGAGCAGTTCTTC.

This clonotype showed up just a few times. The J gene is TRBJ2-7, the V gene TRBV7-9; TRBD2 is a possible D gene (6 bases). V shed 1 base and J shed 11 bases, with 18 bases lying between them. The CDR3 covers 14 residues. CDR1 and CDR2 from the germline V gene are SEHNR and FQNEAQ (reference sequence). The CDR3 DNA reads TGTGCCAGCAGCTTAGGTGGACAAATATCGGGGGAGTACTTC. Translating it yields CASSLGGQISGEYF. The full variable domain, in which reference TRBV7-9 and TRBJ2-7 provide the parts outside the CDR3, is DTGVSQNPRHKITKRGQNVTFRCDPISEHNRLYWYRQTLGQGPEFLTYFQNEAQLEKSRLLSDRFSAERPKGSFSTLEIQRTEQGDSAMYLCASSLGGQISGEYFGPGTRLTVT.